The T cell receptor (beta chain) under discussion was sequenced for a study of monozygotic twins with inflammatory bowel disease. TCRalpha and TCRbeta cDNA underwent two nested PCRs of roughly 15 and 9 cycles. Reanalyzing the 5' RACE reads, TCRdb keeps one entry per CDR3 protein, without DNA. Recorded for this sample: about 170,000 distinct CDR3 sequences. CDR3 length: 15 amino acids. Germline V gene sequence: CDR1 MNHNS, CDR2 SASEGT. The sample was blood. This sequence joins TRBV6-1 and TRBJ1-4. The sequence came from a human donor with ulcerative colitis or Crohn's disease, or a healthy co-twin of an affected twin (not recorded which). The CDR3: CASRAGRYTNEKLFF.